Presented here are 8 T cell receptor beta chains from one specimen sequenced in a study of post-analysis software for immune sequencing data. Findings of the study overall: When patients were compared with controls, a handful of TRBV segments were more frequent, TRBV5-6, TRBV5-1 and TRBV20-1 among them.

Carried by the TCR beta cDNA libraries were unique molecular identifiers. TCRdb called the PCR reads again in MiXCR, with one record for every CDR3 protein. The table lists some 890,000 distinct CDR3 sequences, approximately 53% of them singletons. Antigen specificity for these receptors is unknown. The sequencing input was blood. The receptors were gathered from a girl between 10 and 17 years old with multiple sclerosis.

V and J are TRBV20-1 and TRBJ2-1, with 9 bases matching TRBD2. The J call may be mistaken, given a closer DNA end match to TRBJ2-7. The CDR3 has 16 amino acids. CDR1 is DFQATT and CDR2 is SNEGSKA in the germline V gene (reference sequence). CDR3 sequence: CSARALRGSGSGEQYF. The CDR3 region has the DNA TGCAGTGCTAGGGCCTTGCGTGGTAGCGGGAGTGGCGAGCAGTACTTC.

This clonotype was observed a handful of times. J is TRBJ2-6 and V is TRBV20-1, with D perhaps being TRBD1 or TRBD2 (5 bases each). The CDR3 contains 13 residues. From germline, CDR1 is DFQATT and CDR2 SNEGSKA (reference sequence). The V end lost 3 bases, the J end lost 2 bases, and 5 bases lay between the germline ends. This CDR3 is CSARGPGANVLTF. CDR3 DNA sequence: TGCAGTGCTAGGGGACCTGGGGCCAACGTCCTGACTTTC.

The sample holds a few counts of this clonotype. The chain combines TRBV20-1 with TRBJ2-5; D gene uncertain. Deletions cut 4 bases from V and 2 bases from J, with 8 bases between. The CDR3 contains 12 residues. In germline, CDR1 is DFQATT, CDR2 SNEGSKA (reference sequence). CDR3 region: CSAMPEQETQYF. The DNA of the CDR3 is TGCAGTGCTATGCCGGAGCAAGAGACCCAGTACTTC.

The chain uses TRBV12-3 or TRBV12-4 and TRBJ2-4; D unclear. Judging by the DNA end, TRBJ2-5 fits better; the J call may be wrong. This CDR3 comprises 13 residues. The CDR3 DNA reads as TGTGCCAGCAGTTTAATACTACCAGAGACCCAGTACTTC. This sequence encodes CASSLILPETQYF.

The chain has TRBV12-3 or TRBV12-4 and TRBJ2-1; 13 positions agree with TRBD2. The CDR3 totals 14 residues. V lost 7 bases and J lost 8; bases outside the gene matches: 5. This chain's CDR3 is CASNPGLAGDEQFF. The CDR3 DNA follows: TGTGCCAGCAATCCCGGACTAGCGGGAGATGAGCAGTTCTTC.

This clonotype was detected only a few times. This rearrangement joins TRBV7-9 to TRBJ2-3; D is undetermined. V was trimmed by 4 bases and J by 5 bases, leaving 10 bases between them. The germline V gene has CDR1 SEHNR and CDR2 FQNEAQ (reference sequence). This CDR3 comprises 13 residues. CDR3 residues: CASSSTWGDTQYF. The CDR3 DNA follows: TGTGCCAGCAGCTCCACCTGGGGAGATACGCAGTATTTT. The full variable domain, rest sourced from reference TRBV7-9 and TRBJ2-3, is DTGVSQNPRHKITKRGQNVTFRCDPISEHNRLYWYRQTLGQGPEFLTYFQNEAQLEKSRLLSDRFSAERPKGSFSTLEIQRTEQGDSAMYLCASSSTWGDTQYFGPGTRLTVL.

This clonotype was seen a few times. The rearrangement joins TRBV29-1 to TRBJ2-3, with 14 nucleotides matching TRBD2. The V segment lost 5 bases and the J segment 6 bases; nucleotides outside the gene matches: 4. Germline V CDR1 and CDR2: SQVTM, ANQGSEA. The CDR3 loop spans 14 amino acids. The CDR3 bases are TGCAGCGTTCGACTAGCGGGAGGGCGGGATACGCAGTATTTT. It codes for CSVRLAGGRDTQYF.

The V gene is TRBV20-1, the J gene TRBJ2-5; 10 nucleotides match TRBD2. Trimming removed 2 bases from V and 4 bases from J; junction bases left unmatched: 16. Germline V gives CDR1 DFQATT, CDR2 SNEGSKA (reference sequence). This CDR3 is built from 18 residues. The CDR3 spells CSARMDRRASGGGETQYF. CDR3 coding DNA: TGCAGTGCTAGAATGGATAGGAGGGCTAGCGGGGGAGGAGAGACCCAGTACTTC.